This T cell receptor beta chain was retrieved from a study of cytomegalovirus exposure and HLA in healthy donors. Findings and caveats of the study: Analysis was carried out at a later point, and it linked a missense DCLRE1C variant to TCR beta V- and J-gene trimming. A reported reduction in N-insertions relative to the 666-donor mean was seen in an Asian-associated ancestry cluster in a later analysis.

The PCR made use of 60 Vbeta and 13 Jbeta primers. The table came from immunoSEQ multiplex PCR; TCRdb's copy has only in-frame clones and leaves some out. The sample carries fewer than 200,000 clones, more than 75% recorded once. Germline V CDR1 and CDR2: SGHDN, FVKESK. The CDR3 spans 12 residues. The V gene lost 4 bases and the J gene lost 4 bases, with 7 bases spanning the gap. About this clone itself: The antigen remains unidentified.

The sequence came from a girl between 2 and 10 years old in good health and CMV-seropositive. The sample comprised PBMCs. This chain links TRBV14 with TRBJ2-5; D is uncertain. The CDR3 here is CASSLSRETQYF. For the CDR3, the DNA is TGTGCCAGCAGCCTATCTCGAGAGACCCAGTACTTC.